This T cell receptor (beta chain) was sequenced for a study of cytomegalovirus exposure and HLA in healthy donors (dated by TCRdb to the late 2010s). Some background on the complete study: An earlier analysis of some 550 of the donors reported approximately 270 Gb of sequence data and roughly 100 million unique TCR beta sequences from about 200 million T cells. An early release that covered more than 550 HLA-typed donors contained about 300 gigabases of sequencing data and 80 million or so unique TCR sequences. Among the roughly 390 genotyped donors, around 81% belonged to the genetic ancestry cluster associated with self-reported Caucasian donors. The study aimed to test whether cataloging public T cell receptors could reveal signatures of past pathogen exposure. The T cell repertoires of 550 to 850 subjects were profiled by immunosequencing and related to cytomegalovirus serostatus. Along with the roughly 670-subject first cohort, a separate validation cohort of 120 different subjects was used. High-throughput TCR immunosequencing, statistical association of individual TCRs with disease status, and machine learning were combined to predict cytomegalovirus infection status. A later analysis re-examined previously published TCR beta repertoires from 600 to 700 donors and added high-resolution HLA genotyping to investigate patterns of TCR occurrence. Rather than using new phenotypic data, the later analysis identified candidate immune exposures from TCR beta sequences and from how often those sequences occurred across donors. An earlier analysis of some 600 of the donors applied high-throughput TCR beta sequencing to assess whether each TCR beta V gene segment acted as functional or pseudogenic. Donor age, sex, ethnicity and CMV serostatus were compiled together with the repertoire data. In a later genetic analysis, genome-wide SNP genotypes for about 55% of the roughly 700 donors were used, and that subset was treated as a discovery cohort. Every repertoire in the discovery cohort had been generated on one and the same sequencing platform. HLA typing included class I and class II loci at four-digit resolution. Typing coverage differed by locus: A, B, C, DRB1 and DQB1 were typed in about 629-630 donors, DQA1 in 500 to 550, DPA1 in 606, and DPB1 in 472. A few DR-DQ haplotypes were treated as single units for association and clustering because of strong linkage in the cohort. Across under 500 genotyped donors of the cohort, an average of approximately 200,000 unique TCR beta nucleotide sequences per donor were sequenced, and approximately 17% of those sequences were non-productive. Results and caveats for the whole study, not just this receptor: Broadly in line with IMGT annotations, most TCR beta V segments showed up in productive rearrangements about 90% or about 30% of the time in an earlier analysis of approximately 600 of the donors. Because HLA typing was missing for some donors at each locus, association tests included only the typed subset. According to a later analysis, TCR association rates differed among HLA loci, with DRB1 alleles showing the most associated TCRs and HLA-C alleles showing the fewest. Only TCR beta chains were sequenced in this cohort, and the absence of alpha or paired-chain data limited detectable features. The earlier analysis of some 560 of the donors excluded some 15 rarely observed V segments, including chromosome 9 orphons, because counts were too low. A later analysis reported that several top co-occurrence clusters appeared linked to parvovirus B19, influenza, CMV and Epstein-Barr virus. A few of the identified cytomegalovirus-associated TCR beta chains were confirmed in vitro to be specific for cytomegalovirus antigens. When HLA alleles, especially DR and DQ, strongly co-occurred, attributing TCR associations to individual alleles was difficult. In a later analysis, HLA-associated TCR beta chains were found to be more clonally expanded and to have lower generation probabilities than equally common non-associated chains. Correlated functional status among segregating V segments might be attributable to linkage disequilibrium, but an unknown experimental factor could not be ruled out. A cluster of highly shared sequence variants was judged likely to represent a technical artifact of the sequencing pipeline. CMV serostatus was the only immune exposure information available for the cohort. Cytomegalovirus status was reported to be diagnosed by the classifier with high specificity and sensitivity in both the original and validation cohorts. In the study, about 150 TCR beta chains were listed as associated with cytomegalovirus. V-gene and J-gene trimming of TCR beta chains was associated with a missense DCLRE1C variant in a later genetic analysis, and the association was replicated in an independent cohort. Most TCR sequences were observed very rarely across donors, whereas some public TCRs were present in many individuals. Compared with the roughly 600-donor mean, donors in an Asian-associated ancestry cluster had fewer N-insertions in productive TCRs, according to a later genetic analysis. In a later analysis, most CMV-associated TCR beta chains were found to appear HLA-restricted, with HLA associations seemingly driven largely by CMV exposure. A further reported finding was that TCR beta sequences accurately predicted the HLA-A and HLA-B alleles for most subjects in the first cohort. Presence/absence analyses assumed roughly uniform sequencing depth across donors, an assumption that may not hold. In a later analysis, 16,951 TCR beta sequences were associated with specific HLA alleles at a false discovery rate of 0.05. The 87-base-pair reads could not distinguish some IMGT-functional V segments, including TRBV6-2 and TRBV6-3, so those segments were excluded. The authors suggested that the approach could potentially be extended to other disease states and immunological phenotypes.

CDR1 is given as SNHLY and CDR2 as FYNNEI, both from the germline V gene. Taken from cysteine to phenylalanine, the CDR3 has 16 residues. Of all the DNA, just the CDR3 is kept, 48 bases in frame from base 1. V is trimmed back by 1 base and J by 7 bases, and the junction contains 9 bases that no gene match accounts for. Only one count was recorded for this clone. Its antigen remains undetermined. No much larger clonotype is one base removed from it; base qualities were not supplied. In total, approximately 610 healthy bone marrow donors made up the cohort. At the time of sampling, all cohort members were nominally healthy, though unrecorded immune exposures were likely present. The donor tested CMV seronegative, placing the donor among the roughly 350 seronegative members of the cohort. Each donor provided a peripheral blood sample, and peripheral blood mononuclear cells were used for TCR beta sequencing. Genomic DNA was extracted from the blood cell samples with the Qiagen DNeasy Blood Extraction Kit.

Library method: the immunoSEQ multiplex PCR assay. For the multiplex PCR, a mixture combining 60 forward primers for TCR Vbeta segments and 13 reverse primers for TCR Jbeta segments was used. Amplification of the CDR3 region of rearranged TCR beta genes was performed with a multiplex PCR assay on genomic DNA. The Illumina HiSeq System was used to sequence the amplified TCR beta libraries as 87-base-pair reads. The authors' analysis ran thus. In a later analysis, tens of millions of unique TCR beta chains were counted across the approximately 640 repertoires, and roughly 11 million of these chains were shared by at least two donors. Raw reads were error-corrected and collapsed into unique sequences by a nearest-neighbor algorithm in which closely related sequences were merged to remove PCR and sequencing errors. V, D and J gene segments were assigned by aligning CDR3 sequences to IMGT reference sequences. For a sequence to be retained, a match of at least six nucleotides was required to both a V gene segment and a J gene segment. A rearrangement was called productive if the CDR3 had no stop codons and remained in frame with V and J, and every other rearrangement was called non-productive. Following IMGT convention, CDR3 was defined as the stretch from the second conserved V-encoded cysteine to the conserved J-encoded phenylalanine. In an earlier analysis of roughly 580 of the donors, sequences lacking an unambiguous match to a single V gene segment were excluded. An earlier analysis of some 610 of the donors called V segments functional above 56.7% productive rearrangements and segregating when the between-donor standard deviation exceeded 5%. A statistical classification framework was developed to diagnose cytomegalovirus status using the catalog of TCR beta chain sequences. In a later analysis, V and J genes were assigned by comparing TCR nucleotide sequences against IMGT/GENE-DB human TR gene sequences. In a later analysis, CDR3 sequences and most-parsimonious VDJ recombination scenarios were assigned using the TCRdist pipeline. In a later analysis, each TCR beta chain was defined by its CDR3 amino acid sequence together with its V-gene family, and reads lacking a unique V-gene family were excluded. A later analysis removed 592 highly shared, low-generation-probability nucleotide sequences to deal with suspected cross-contamination and a sequencing artifact. In a later analysis, a clonal expansion index was calculated for each public chain from normalized within-repertoire ranks of inferred template counts. In a later analysis, generation probabilities were computed with a VDJ recombination model fitted to out-of-frame rearrangements, and the resulting probabilities were checked against IGoR. In a later analysis, hypergeometric tests were used to score TCR-TCR, TCR-HLA and TCR-CMV co-occurrence, with a repertoire-size bias correction applied to TCR pairs. False discovery rates were estimated in a later analysis by permuting HLA or CMV assignments 20 times. In a later analysis, co-occurring TCRs were grouped using DBSCAN, and TCRdist sequence similarity was added for clustering within HLA-allele-positive subsets. Repertoires with fewer than 30,000 or more than 120,000 public chains were left out of co-occurrence clustering, as were several repertoires with anomalous nucleotide sharing. In TCRdb, the immuneACCESS table is reduced to in-frame sequences with V and J assigned. These tables do not hold every clone; where another copy was compared, an unresolved V gene accounts for under half, and the others remain unexplained. For V, J and clone size, that table is used; D and trimming come from the DNA. The sample data list roughly 110,000 clones, and approximately 73% of these were observed just once. The ten largest clones add up to 7.8% of the sample.

Material for sequencing was PBMCs. The chain is encoded by TRBV2 joined to TRBJ2-1; 8 central nucleotides agree with TRBD2. The sequence was obtained from a man younger than 40 in good health and CMV-seronegative. The CDR3 corresponds to CASSEVSGGFKNEQFF. DNA sequence: TGTGCCAGCAGTGAAGTAAGCGGGGGTTTCAAGAATGAGCAGTTCTTC.